These T cell receptor beta chains were read from a single sample in a study of cytomegalovirus exposure and HLA in healthy donors. The repertoire was sequenced with immunoSEQ multiplex PCR; TCRdb's copy has only in-frame clones and lacks some. In the table there are 100,000 to 150,000 clones, 77% of which are singletons. Material: PBMCs. The receptors were gathered from a man aged 50 to 60 in good health and CMV-seropositive. Both conserved end residues are part of each CDR3. Each record gives: clone size, D gene, J gene, V gene, CDR3 protein, CDR3 DNA. A D gene is named only where the DNA matches it firmly. Clone sizes are given selectively: once, few, many, or a class where the clone is expanded.

.,TRBD1,TRBJ2-3,TRBV29-1,CSVDPPGTGGAYTQYF,TGCAGCGTTGATCCTCCCGGGACAGGGGGCGCATATACGCAGTATTTT
.,TRBD1,TRBJ1-5,TRBV7-2,CASSTRTGLSNQPQHF,TGTGCCAGCAGCACTCGGACAGGGTTGAGCAATCAGCCCCAGCATTTT
.,.,TRBJ2-7,TRBV11-3,CASSPRNEQYF,TGTGCCAGCAGCCCTCGTAACGAGCAGTACTTC
few,TRBD1,TRBJ2-1,TRBV7-9,CASSPRQGQYSYNEQFF,TGTGCCAGCAGCCCTCGACAGGGACAGTACTCCTACAATGAGCAGTTCTTC
.,.,TRBJ2-1,TRBV4-1,CASSKQADSDSYNEQFF,TGCGCCAGCAGCAAACAAGCGGATTCCGACTCCTACAATGAGCAGTTCTTC
.,.,TRBJ1-5,TRBV10-2,CASSGARIYGGNQPQHF,TGCGCCAGCTCTGGCGCTAGAATATACGGGGGCAATCAGCCCCAGCATTTT
.,.,TRBJ2-5,TRBV4-1,CASSQDRSETQYF,TGCGCCAGCAGCCAAGATCGGTCGGAGACCCAGTACTTC
.,.,TRBJ1-2,TRBV6-5,CASSQAHRGGYTF,TGTGCCAGCAGTCAAGCTCACCGCGGTGGCTACACCTTC
.,TRBD2,TRBJ2-6,TRBV5-4,CASSLGGGNSGANVLTF,TGTGCCAGCAGCCTGGGGGGGGGTAATTCTGGGGCCAACGTCCTGACTTTC
.,.,TRBJ2-1,TRBV5-1,CASSPMQGSYNEQFF,TGCGCCAGCAGTCCTATGCAGGGGTCCTACAATGAGCAGTTCTTC
once,TRBD1,TRBJ1-5,TRBV9,CASSVAGNRGQPQHF,TGTGCCAGCAGCGTAGCTGGGAACAGGGGTCAGCCCCAGCATTTT
.,.,TRBJ1-1,TRBV30,CAWSFGLGGNTEAFF,TGTGCCTGGAGTTTCGGGCTCGGGGGGAACACTGAAGCTTTCTTT
.,TRBD1,TRBJ1-3,TRBV5-1,CASSLGGTASGNTIYF,TGCGCCAGCAGCTTGGGGGGGACAGCCTCTGGAAACACCATATATTTT
.,TRBD1,TRBJ1-5,TRBV6-1,CASSARTGVNQPQHF,TGTGCCAGCAGTGCCCGGACAGGGGTTAATCAGCCCCAGCATTTT
.,.,TRBJ1-1,TRBV5-1,CASSLSPPRSTEAFF,TGCGCCAGCAGCTTGAGCCCGCCAAGGAGCACTGAAGCTTTCTTT
.,.,TRBJ2-3,TRBV6-5,CASSYGTGRADTQYF,TGTGCCAGCAGTTACGGTACAGGGCGGGCAGATACGCAGTATTTT
.,TRBD1,TRBJ2-7,TRBV18,CASSLWTGYEQYF,TGTGCCAGCTCCCTGTGGACAGGCTACGAGCAGTACTTC
.,TRBD1,TRBJ1-1,TRBV11-2,CASSQDGQGWTEAFF,TGTGCCAGCAGCCAAGACGGACAGGGTTGGACTGAAGCTTTCTTT
.,.,TRBJ2-5,TRBV10-2,CASSETQGETQYF,TGCGCCAGCAGTGAAACCCAGGGTGAGACCCAGTACTTC
.,.,TRBJ2-7,TRBV6-1,CASMGAYEQYF,TGTGCCAGCATGGGGGCATACGAGCAGTACTTC
.,.,TRBJ2-1,TRBV7-2,CASSSQGNEQFF,TGTGCCAGCAGCTCTCAGGGCAATGAGCAGTTCTTC
.,.,TRBJ2-6,TRBV27,CASSVLPYGAGANVLTF,TGTGCCAGCAGTGTCCTGCCCTATGGAGCTGGGGCCAACGTCCTGACTTTC